The sequence of this T cell receptor (beta chain) was determined in a study of cytotoxic CD8 clonotypes in ibrutinib-treated CLL. Study outcomes and limitations: Clonality was higher at baseline than in age-matched healthy donors and tracked circulating CD8+ T-cell counts. Clonality was higher at ibrutinib response and returned toward baseline at progression.

Target depth was 1 in 200,000 to 1 in 1 million T cells, about 10x per clonotype. Only in-frame clones appear in the TCRdb table, and some are missing; sequencing was by immunoSEQ multiplex PCR. Of hundreds of thousands of clones listed, just over 70% were seen once; the top ten hold 5.9%. V dropped 8 bases and J dropped 3 bases, with 19 bases sitting between them. CDR3 length equals 15 residues. In germline, CDR1 is MDHEN, CDR2 SYDVKM. This clone was recorded many times. Its target is not known. The origin of this receptor is a human donor with chronic lymphocytic leukemia. This material consisted of PBMCs, taken after 12 months of ibrutinib treatment. The chain recombines TRBV28 with TRBJ1-2; tentative D call: TRBD1 (6 bases). The CDR3 nucleotides are TGTGCCAGCTGGTTGACCGCGTCAGGGGACTATGGCTACACCTTC. Its translation is CASWLTASGDYGYTF.